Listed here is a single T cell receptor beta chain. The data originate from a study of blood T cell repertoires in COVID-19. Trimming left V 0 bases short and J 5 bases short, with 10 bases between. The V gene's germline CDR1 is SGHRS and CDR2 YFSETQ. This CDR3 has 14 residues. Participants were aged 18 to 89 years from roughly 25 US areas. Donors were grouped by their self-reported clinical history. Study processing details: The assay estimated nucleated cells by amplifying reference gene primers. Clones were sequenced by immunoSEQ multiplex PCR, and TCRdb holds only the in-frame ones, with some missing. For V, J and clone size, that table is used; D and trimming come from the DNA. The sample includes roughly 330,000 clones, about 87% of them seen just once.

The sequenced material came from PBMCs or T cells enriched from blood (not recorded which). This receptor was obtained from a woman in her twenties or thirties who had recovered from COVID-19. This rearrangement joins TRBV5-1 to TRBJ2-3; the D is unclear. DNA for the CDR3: TGCGCCAGCAGCTTGGGAGAATCTCGAGATACGCAGTATTTT. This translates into CASSLGESRDTQYF.